A single sample is the source of the 21 T cell receptor beta chains below, sequenced in a study of blood T cell repertoires in COVID-19. The table came from immunoSEQ multiplex PCR; TCRdb's copy has only in-frame clones and leaves some out. Among fewer than 250,000 clones, more than 70% were seen once, and the ten largest hold around 8.7%. The sequenced sample consisted of peripheral blood. Receptor source: a woman in her fifties or sixties with acute or convalescent COVID-19.

This chain uses TRBV25-1 with TRBJ1-6; D gene unclear. The V gene's germline CDR1 is MGHDK and CDR2 SYGVNS. The V end was cut by 5 bases, the J end by 7 bases, with 12 bases between. This CDR3 spans 14 amino acids. The CDR3 DNA is TGTGCCAGCAGTAACACTGAGAGGAATTCACCCCTCCACTTT. Amino acid sequence: CASSNTERNSPLHF.

V gene TRBV28 combines with J gene TRBJ1-1; D is perhaps TRBD1 (6 bases). V lost 1 base to trimming and J lost 10 bases, with 19 bases between them. The CDR3 loop spans 15 amino acids. Looked up from germline, CDR1 is MDHEN and CDR2 is SYDVKM. The CDR3 DNA sequence: TGTGCCAGCAGTTTATTCATCCCCTCTGGGGGGGCAGCTTTCTTT. Translating gives CASSLFIPSGGAAFF. Filled out from reference TRBV28 and TRBJ1-1, the complete variable domain reads DVKVTQSSRYLVKRTGEKVFLECVQDMDHENMFWYRQDPGLGLRLIYFSYDVKMKEKGDIPEGYSVSREKKERFSLILESASTNQTSMYLCASSLFIPSGGAAFFGQGTRLTVV.

This clone was found once. The gene calls are TRBV7-2 and TRBJ1-1, with 9 bases identical to TRBD1. The CDR3 has 14 amino acids. Trimming cost V 5 bases and J 5 bases; bases outside gene matches: 6. Germline CDR1 reads SGHTA; CDR2 reads FQGNSA. CDR3 nucleotide sequence: TGTGCCAGCAGCCTCCGGGACAGGGTAACTGAAGCTTTCTTT. This codes for CASSLRDRVTEAFF.

V and J are TRBV7-2 and TRBJ2-1; 9 nucleotides align to TRBD2. This CDR3 is 15 amino acids long. Germline V gives CDR1 SGHTA, CDR2 FQGNSA. The V gene end was trimmed by 4 bases and the J gene end by 9 bases; junction bases not matched to a gene: 10. CDR3: CASSSSGLARTEQFF. The DNA for the CDR3 is TGTGCCAGCAGCTCGAGCGGACTAGCGAGGACTGAGCAGTTCTTC.

This clone was picked up a small number of times. The chain employs TRBV14 and TRBJ1-2; 10 nucleotides match TRBD1. The CDR3 covers 15 residues. CDR1 is SGHDN, CDR2 FVKESK, per germline. The J segment lost 4 bases and the V segment lost 0 bases, leaving 2 bases of the junction unmatched. The CDR3 loop reads CASSQEGQGPYGYTF. In DNA form, the CDR3 reads TGTGCCAGCAGCCAAGAGGGACAGGGGCCCTATGGCTACACCTTC. The full variable domain, with the rest looked up from reference TRBV14 and TRBJ1-2, is EAGVTQFPSHSVIEKGQTVTLRCDPISGHDNLYWYRRVMGKEIKFLLHFVKESKQDESGMPNNRFLAERTGGTYSTLKVQPAELEDSGVYFCASSQEGQGPYGYTFGSGTRLTVV.

The V call is TRBV2, the J call TRBJ1-4, with D maybe TRBD1 (5 bases). V was trimmed by 8 bases and J by 2 bases, leaving 15 bases between them. The length of the CDR3 is 15 residues. From germline, CDR1 is SNHLY and CDR2 FYNNEI. CDR3 sequence reads: CASLGGLTTNEKLFF. Here the CDR3 DNA reads TGTGCCAGCCTCGGGGGACTCACGACTAATGAAAAACTGTTTTTT. The full variable domain, with the rest looked up from reference TRBV2 and TRBJ1-4, is EPEVTQTPSHQVTQMGQEVILRCVPISNHLYFYWYRQILGQKVEFLVSFYNNEISEKSEIFDDQFSVERPDGSNFTLKIRSTKLEDSAMYFCASLGGLTTNEKLFFGSGTQLSVL.

DNA for the CDR3: TGCGCCAGCAGCTTTCTAGCGGGAGAGGCCTACGAGCAGTACTTC. It encodes CASSFLAGEAYEQYF. The chain carries TRBV5-1 and TRBJ2-7; TRBD2 matches 10 bases. CDR1 SGHRS and CDR2 YFSETQ come from the germline V gene. V shed 2 bases, J shed 2 bases, and the junction held 4 bases outside the gene matches. The CDR3 runs 15 residues.

The genes are TRBV4-2 and TRBJ2-5; TRBD1 matches at 8 bases. V lost 1 base to trimming and J lost 5 bases; unmatched junction nucleotides: 12. The CDR3 runs 17 residues. Germline CDR1 is LGHNA and CDR2 is YNFKEQ. CDR3 in DNA: TGTGCCAGCAGCCAAGTCGGGGCCGGACAGGGTTCGGAGACCCAGTACTTC. The encoded protein is CASSQVGAGQGSETQYF.

This clone was seen a single time. This rearrangement joins TRBV7-2 to TRBJ2-7; 8 bases are a match to TRBD2. The CDR3 extends over 15 amino acids. The germline CDR1 and CDR2 sequences are SGHTA and FQGNSA. The junction had 7 bases not matched to a gene; V was cut back by 4 bases and J by 2 bases. The CDR3 sequence is CASSSPGGRPYEQYF. The CDR3 DNA reads as TGTGCCAGCAGCTCCCCGGGGGGGAGGCCCTACGAGCAGTACTTC.

Details on this clone: Because the CDR3's place on the DNA is in doubt, the DNA is left out and the CDR3 is given as listed by TCRdb. This sequence joins TRBV6-2 or TRBV6-3 and TRBJ2-1; the DNA was not compared with TRBD2, the D call given in the table. The germline V gene encodes CDR1 MNHEY and CDR2 SVGEGT. The CDR3 extends over 19 residues, inclusive of both ends. CDR3 in amino acids: CASSSSGLAGASSYNEQFF.

CDR3 nucleotide sequence: TGTGCCACCACCCCCGCGGGACAGGCCCCCTACGAGCAGTACTTC. Its protein product is CATTPAGQAPYEQYF. The chain has TRBV6-2 or TRBV6-3 and TRBJ2-7; 8 bases agree with TRBD1. From germline, CDR1 is MNHEY and CDR2 SVGEGT. The V gene end was trimmed by 10 bases and the J gene end by 2 bases; junction bases not matched to a gene: 13. The CDR3 is 15 residues long.

The table lists this clone with a count of one. The gene calls are TRBV5-1 and TRBJ2-3; 15 bases are shared with TRBD2. The J segment lost 3 bases and the V segment lost 3 bases, leaving 11 bases of the junction unmatched. Germline V gene data show CDR1 as SGHRS and CDR2 as YFSETQ. The CDR3 has 19 residues. The CDR3 DNA sequence: TGCGCCAGCAGCTCCGGACTAGCGGGAGGGAGAGTGCGGACAGATACGCAGTATTTT. This translates into CASSSGLAGGRVRTDTQYF.

The CDR3 reads CASSMRAAGATNEKLFF. Written as DNA, the CDR3 is TGTGCCAGTAGTATGAGGGCAGCCGGTGCAACTAATGAAAAACTGTTTTTT. The chain joins TRBV19 to TRBJ1-4; D is undetermined. Between the trimmed V and J ends, which lost 3 bases and 0 bases, there was a span of 14 bases. Germline CDR1 LNHDA, CDR2 SQIVND (reference sequence). CDR3 length equals 17 residues.

The V call is TRBV7-2, the J call TRBJ2-1, with TRBD2 as a possible D gene (6 bases). The CDR3 runs to 13 residues. Germline-derived CDR1 and CDR2 are SGHTA and FQGNSA. The V end was cut by 0 bases, the J end by 10 bases, with 10 bases between. The DNA of the CDR3 is TGTGCCAGCAGCTTAGCGGAGGGCCGGGAGCAGTTCTTC. Its translation is CASSLAEGREQFF.

For the CDR3, the DNA is TGTGCCAGCAACCTAGGTACCTACGAGCAGTACTTC. This encodes CASNLGTYEQYF. This chain connects TRBV28 to TRBJ2-7; D ambiguous. CDR3 length: 12 amino acids. Germline values: CDR1 MDHEN, CDR2 SYDVKM. Deletions cut 7 bases from V and 2 bases from J, with 9 bases between.

The genes are TRBV19 and TRBJ1-2, with D unclear. The CDR3 covers 12 residues. Trimming took off 4 bases at V and 8 bases at J, with 11 bases between the two ends. Germline loops: CDR1 LNHDA, CDR2 SQIVND (reference sequence). In DNA, the CDR3 is TGTGCCAGTAGTACCGCCACGCGGGGCTACACCTTC. Its translation is CASSTATRGYTF.

This sequence joins TRBV15 and TRBJ2-4; TRBD2 agrees at 7 bases. CDR3 length: 18 residues. Germline-derived CDR1 and CDR2 are LNHNV and YYDKDF (reference sequence). V gave up 0 bases and J gave up 5 bases; unmatched junction bases: 13. The CDR3 region is CATSRDLGRERVQNIQYF. The CDR3 coding sequence is TGTGCCACCAGCAGAGATCTGGGGCGGGAGCGGGTACAAAACATTCAGTACTTC.

There are a few counts of this clone. The rearrangement joins TRBV24-1 to TRBJ2-7; the match to TRBD2 covers 11 bases. The CDR3 length is 13 residues. V dropped 9 bases and J dropped 2; count of bases not matched to a gene: 2. Germline CDR1 reads KGHDR; CDR2 reads SFDVKD. The CDR3, as DNA: TGTGCCACCGGGACTAGCGGCGCCTACGAGCAGTACTTC. Translated: CATGTSGAYEQYF.

V is TRBV11-2 and J is TRBJ2-7; 8 positions match TRBD2. Germline V gives CDR1 SGHAT, CDR2 FQNNGV. This CDR3 is 14 amino acids long. After removal of 3 bases from V and 7 bases from J, the junction contained 8 bases not matched to a gene. The CDR3 spells CASSFIREGGEQYF. In nucleotides, the CDR3 is TGTGCCAGCAGCTTTATCCGGGAGGGGGGGGAGCAGTACTTC.

V is TRBV5-1 and J is TRBJ2-7; 7 bases line up with TRBD1. The germline V gene has CDR1 SGHRS and CDR2 YFSETQ. The CDR3 extends over 13 amino acids. V shed 3 bases and J 2 bases; nucleotides not matched to a gene: 2. DNA for the CDR3: TGCGCCAGCAGCTGGGACAGAACCTACGAGCAGTACTTC. This encodes CASSWDRTYEQYF.

The chain employs TRBV19 and TRBJ2-2; 8 positions agree with TRBD2. The CDR3 length is 14 residues. Trimming took 7 bases from V and 1 from J; bases not matched to a gene: 2. CDR1 is LNHDA, CDR2 SQIVND, per germline (reference sequence). CDR3 residues: CASTSGLNTGELFF. The DNA of the CDR3 is TGTGCCAGTACTAGCGGGTTGAACACCGGGGAGCTGTTTTTT.